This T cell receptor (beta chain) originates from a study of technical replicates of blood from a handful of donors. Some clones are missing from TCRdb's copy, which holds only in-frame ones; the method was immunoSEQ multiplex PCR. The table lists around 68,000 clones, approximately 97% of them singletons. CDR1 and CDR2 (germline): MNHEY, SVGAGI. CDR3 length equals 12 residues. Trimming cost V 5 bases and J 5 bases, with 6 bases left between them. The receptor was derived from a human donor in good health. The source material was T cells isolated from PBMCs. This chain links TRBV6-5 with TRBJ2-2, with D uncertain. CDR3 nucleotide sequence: TGTGCCAGCAGTAAGAGTACCGGGGAGCTGTTTTTT. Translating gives CASSKSTGELFF.